This record concerns one TCR beta chain sequence. Its antigen is still unknown. Base qualities are not recorded, but no much larger clone differs from it by a single base. According to the germline V gene, CDR1 reads LGHNA and CDR2 reads YNFKEQ. At the junction V is shortened by 0 bases and J by 0 bases, with 11 bases in between. The CDR3 goes from the cysteine to the phenylalanine over 16 residues. Only CDR3 DNA remains: 48 bases, in frame from the first base. These data come from a study of radiotherapy plus CTLA-4 blockade in lung cancer (dated by TCRdb to between 2018 and 2020). Regarding the complete study: Objective responses were observed in approximately 17% of enrolled patients, and disease control was achieved in around 28%. Paper-wide results and their limitations: After treatment with radiotherapy and ipilimumab, TCR clones that came from tumors expanded in the peripheral blood. The strongest predictors of response, as reported, were early dynamic changes in blood T cell clones along with a rise in serum interferon-beta after radiation.

The library came from the immunoSEQ multiplex PCR assay. TCRdb holds this immuneACCESS table with in-frame rearrangements only. Some clones are missing; in checked studies, unresolved V genes explain under half, and the rest has no known cause. The sample table lists 25,000 to 35,000 clones, roughly four fifths of them with a count of one. Clones ranked in the top ten supply roughly 25% of the sample. The study tested focal radiation therapy combined with CTLA-4 blockade (ipilimumab) in patients with chemo-refractory metastatic non-small-cell lung cancer. The clonotype originates from a human donor with non-small cell lung cancer that progressed on radiotherapy plus ipilimumab. The chain joins TRBV4-2 to TRBJ2-5; the D gene is possibly TRBD2, with 6 bases matching. Source: peripheral blood, taken from a patient treated with radiotherapy plus ipilimumab. The nucleotide sequence is given as TGTGCCAGCAGCCAAGAGAGGAGGACTAACCAAGAGACCCAGTACTTC. Translated, this is CASSQERRTNQETQYF.